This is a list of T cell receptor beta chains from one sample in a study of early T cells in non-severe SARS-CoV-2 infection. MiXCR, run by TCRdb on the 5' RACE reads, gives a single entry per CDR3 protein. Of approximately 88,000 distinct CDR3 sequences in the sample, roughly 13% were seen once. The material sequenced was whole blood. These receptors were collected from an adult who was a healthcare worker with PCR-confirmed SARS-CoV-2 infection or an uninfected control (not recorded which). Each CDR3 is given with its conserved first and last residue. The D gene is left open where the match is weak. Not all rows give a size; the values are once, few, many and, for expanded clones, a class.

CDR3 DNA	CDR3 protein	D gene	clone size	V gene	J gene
TGCGCCAGCAGCCTGCCGAGGGTGACATTGAATGAGCAGTTCTTC	CASSLPRVTLNEQFF	NA	many	TRBV5-1	TRBJ2-1
TGTGCCAGCAGCCGTAGGAACATACAGGGCTCAAGGAACACTGAAGCTTTCTTT	CASSRRNIQGSRNTEAFF	NA	NA	TRBV3-1	TRBJ1-1
TGTGCCAGCAGCCAGCGGGGGGGCCGAGACGGGGAGCTGTTTTTT	CASSQRGGRDGELFF	TRBD2	NA	TRBV7-2	TRBJ2-2
TGTGCCAGCAGCCTGCGGGGTGCAGATACGCAGTATTTT	CASSLRGADTQYF	NA	many	TRBV3-2	TRBJ2-3
TGTGCCAGCAGTTTATCAGCCCGAAAGTTAAGCTCTGGGGCCAACGTCCTGACTTTC	CASSLSARKLSSGANVLTF	NA	few	TRBV27	TRBJ2-6
TGCGCCAGCAGTGTGGCTTCCGGGGGTCAGCCCCAGCATTTT	CASSVASGGQPQHF	NA	NA	TRBV10-2	TRBJ1-5
TGTGCCAGCAGCTCGCGGCGGAACTATGGCTACACCTTC	CASSSRRNYGYTF	NA	many	TRBV7-2	TRBJ1-2
TGTGCCAGCAGCCAAGGAGGGATTCAGGAGACCCAGTACTTC	CASSQGGIQETQYF	NA	NA	TRBV3-1	TRBJ2-5
TGTGCCGCAGCGGGGTATCCTAGCGGGGGGTTGAAGACCCAGTACTTC	CAAAGYPSGGLKTQYF	TRBD2	many	TRBV6-6	TRBJ2-5
TGTGCCAGCAGTTCCATAGCGGGGCTCTCCACAGATACGCAGTATTTT	CASSSIAGLSTDTQYF	TRBD2	few	TRBV11-2	TRBJ2-3
TGTGCCAGCAGTATCCTCAGGGTCCTAGAGACCCAGTACTTC	CASSILRVLETQYF	NA	NA	TRBV12-3/TRBV12-4	TRBJ2-5
TGTGCCAGCAGTACACACAGGGTAATGAACACTGAAGCTTTCTTT	CASSTHRVMNTEAFF	NA	many	TRBV6-6	TRBJ1-1
TGTGCCAGCAGCTTCTGGACAGGGGCTGGCTACACCTTC	CASSFWTGAGYTF	TRBD1	few	TRBV7-9	TRBJ1-2
TGCAGCGCCTGGACTAGCTTTGGCACAGATACGCAGTATTTT	CSAWTSFGTDTQYF	TRBD2	many	TRBV29-1	TRBJ2-3
TGTGCCAGCATCCTATCTCGGGGGCTAATGAAGAATGAAAAACTGTTTTTT	CASILSRGLMKNEKLFF	NA	NA	TRBV7-8	TRBJ1-4
TGTGCCAGCAGTTACTCACCCGCCTCAAATGAGCAGTTCTTC	CASSYSPASNEQFF	NA	many	TRBV6-2/TRBV6-3	TRBJ2-1
TGTGCCAGCAGCTTACTGACAGCCACTGAAGCTTTCTTT	CASSLLTATEAFF	NA	NA	TRBV11-1	TRBJ1-1
TGTGCCAGCAGTTACTTCGCGGGACAGGCCAGCACAGATACGCAGTATTTT	CASSYFAGQASTDTQYF	TRBD1	many	TRBV6-6	TRBJ2-3
TGTGCCAGCAGCGAAGGGACACCTCAAGGTTCACCCCTCCACTTT	CASSEGTPQGSPLHF	NA	NA	TRBV7-9	TRBJ1-6
TGCAGTGCTGCAGTCTTCGATGAGCAGTTCTTC	CSAAVFDEQFF	NA	many	TRBV20-1	TRBJ2-1
TGTGCCAGCAGCTTAGCCGGGTTCCCCTACAATGAGCAGTTCTTC	CASSLAGFPYNEQFF	NA	many	TRBV11-1	TRBJ2-1
TGTGCCAGCAGTGAAAGAGACAGGGTATCCTACGAGCAGTACTTC	CASSERDRVSYEQYF	TRBD1	many	TRBV6-1	TRBJ2-7
TGTGCCAGCAGCCCCCGGGGTGGGGTGGCTATCGGCCAGTTCTTC	CASSPRGGVAIGQFF	NA	many	TRBV7-8	TRBJ2-1
TGTGCCAGCAGCTTATTCGCTGCGAGGGACACTTATACGCAGTATTTT	CASSLFAARDTYTQYF	NA	many	TRBV7-8	TRBJ2-3
TGCGCCAGCAGCTTGAGCCAGGGAGGGAGAAACATTCAGTACTTC	CASSLSQGGRNIQYF	TRBD2	few	TRBV5-1	TRBJ2-4
TGTGCCAGCAGCTTTCCAGGGTCTACCTACGAGCAGTACTTC	CASSFPGSTYEQYF	NA	many	TRBV7-9	TRBJ2-7
TGTGCCAGCAGACAAGAGGCGGTCTTTCCTTATGGCTACACCTTC	CASRQEAVFPYGYTF	NA	NA	TRBV3-1	TRBJ1-2
TGCAGCGTTGAGGCGAACACTGAAGCTTTCTTT	CSVEANTEAFF	NA	NA	TRBV29-1	TRBJ1-1
TGCGCCAGCAGTGGGACTCACGGGCCTTACGAGCAGTACTTC	CASSGTHGPYEQYF	NA	many	TRBV10-1	TRBJ2-7
TGTGCCAGCAGCCAAGGGTTTGGCTACACCTTC	CASSQGFGYTF	NA	few	TRBV28	TRBJ1-2
TGCAGCGTCCGATCGGTATCGAAAGAGACCCAGTACTTC	CSVRSVSKETQYF	NA	NA	TRBV29-1	TRBJ2-5
TGTGCCAGCAGCCCCAGGGGAGACGAGCAGTACTTC	CASSPRGDEQYF	NA	NA	TRBV6-6	TRBJ2-7
TGTGCCAGCTCCGCGGCCGGTGATACGCAGTATTTT	CASSAAGDTQYF	NA	many	TRBV7-3	TRBJ2-3
TGTGCCAGCAGCCCCCGACTAGCGGGGGGGCGGGATACGCAGTATTTT	CASSPRLAGGRDTQYF	TRBD2	NA	TRBV9	TRBJ2-3
TGCGCCAGCAGCTTGGGTGGTGGGTCCTTCTATGGCTACACCTTC	CASSLGGGSFYGYTF	NA	many	TRBV5-1	TRBJ1-2
TGTGCCAGCAGCACGGGCCCCGAGGCCACTGAAGCTTTCTTT	CASSTGPEATEAFF	NA	NA	TRBV9	TRBJ1-1
TGCAGTGCTACCCCGGCCCAAGTGGGAGTTTACGAGCAGTACTTC	CSATPAQVGVYEQYF	NA	few	TRBV20-1	TRBJ2-7